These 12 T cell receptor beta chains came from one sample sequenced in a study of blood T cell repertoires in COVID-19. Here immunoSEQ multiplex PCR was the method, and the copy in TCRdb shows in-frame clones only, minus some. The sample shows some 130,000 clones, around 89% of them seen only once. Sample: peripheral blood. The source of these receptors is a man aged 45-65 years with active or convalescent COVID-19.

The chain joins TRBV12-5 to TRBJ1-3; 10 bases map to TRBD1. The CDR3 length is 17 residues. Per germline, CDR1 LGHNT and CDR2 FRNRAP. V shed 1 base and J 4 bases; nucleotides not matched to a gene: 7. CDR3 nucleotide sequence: TGTGCTAGTGGTTTGGGTGGGACAGGGGCTTTCGGAAACACCATATATTTT. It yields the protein CASGLGGTGAFGNTIYF.

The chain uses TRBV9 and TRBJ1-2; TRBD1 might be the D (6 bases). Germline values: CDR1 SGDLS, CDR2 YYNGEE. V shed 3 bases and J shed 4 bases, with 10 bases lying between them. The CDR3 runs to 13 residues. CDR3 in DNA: TGTGCCAGCAGCGGGACAGAGCTCTATGGCTACACCTTC. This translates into CASSGTELYGYTF. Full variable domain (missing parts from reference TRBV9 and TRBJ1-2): DSGVTQTPKHLITATGQRVTLRCSPRSGDLSVYWYQQSLDQGLQFLIQYYNGEERAKGNILERFSAQQFPDLHSELNLSSLELGDSALYFCASSGTELYGYTFGSGTRLTVV.

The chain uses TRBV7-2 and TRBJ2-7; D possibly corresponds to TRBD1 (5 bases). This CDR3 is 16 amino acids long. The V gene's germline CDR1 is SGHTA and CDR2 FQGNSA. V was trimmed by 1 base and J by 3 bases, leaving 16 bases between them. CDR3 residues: CASSLGSRANRYEQYF. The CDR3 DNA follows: TGTGCCAGCAGCTTAGGGTCCAGGGCCAATCGCTACGAGCAGTACTTC. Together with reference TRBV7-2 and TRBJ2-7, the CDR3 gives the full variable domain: GAGVSQSPSNKVTEKGKDVELRCDPISGHTALYWYRQSLGQGLEFLIYFQGNSAPDKSGLPSDRFSAERTGGSVSTLTIQRTQQEDSAVYLCASSLGSRANRYEQYFGPGTRLTVT.

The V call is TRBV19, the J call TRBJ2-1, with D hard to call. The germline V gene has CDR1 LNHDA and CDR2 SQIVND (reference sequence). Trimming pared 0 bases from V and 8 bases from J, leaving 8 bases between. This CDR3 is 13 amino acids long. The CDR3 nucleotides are TGTGCCAGTAGTATAGATCGAGTACATGAGCAGTTCTTC. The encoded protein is CASSIDRVHEQFF.

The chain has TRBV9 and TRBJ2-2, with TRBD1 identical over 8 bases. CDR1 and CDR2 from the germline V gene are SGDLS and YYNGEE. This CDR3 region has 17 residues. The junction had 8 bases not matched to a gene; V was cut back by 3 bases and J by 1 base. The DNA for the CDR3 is TGTGCCAGCAGCGCCCCCCCCGGGACAGGGAACACCGGGGAGCTGTTTTTT. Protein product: CASSAPPGTGNTGELFF.

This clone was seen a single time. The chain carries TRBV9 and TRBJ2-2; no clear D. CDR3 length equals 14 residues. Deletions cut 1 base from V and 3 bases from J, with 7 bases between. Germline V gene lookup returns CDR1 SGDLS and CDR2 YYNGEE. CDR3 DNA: TGTGCCAGCAGCGTAAGCGTCGACACCGGGGAGCTGTTTTTT. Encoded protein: CASSVSVDTGELFF.

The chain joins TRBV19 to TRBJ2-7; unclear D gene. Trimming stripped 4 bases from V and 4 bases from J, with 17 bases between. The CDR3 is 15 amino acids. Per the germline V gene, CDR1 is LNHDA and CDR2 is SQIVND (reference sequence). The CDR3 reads CASSTYRSPSYEQYF. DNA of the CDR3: TGTGCCAGTAGTACCTATCGGAGCCCGAGTTACGAGCAGTACTTC. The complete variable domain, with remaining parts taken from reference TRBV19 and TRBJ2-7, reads DGGITQSPKYLFRKEGQNVTLSCEQNLNHDAMYWYRQDPGQGLRLIYYSQIVNDFQKGDIAEGYSVSREKKESFPLTVTSAQKNPTAFYLCASSTYRSPSYEQYFGPGTRLTVT.

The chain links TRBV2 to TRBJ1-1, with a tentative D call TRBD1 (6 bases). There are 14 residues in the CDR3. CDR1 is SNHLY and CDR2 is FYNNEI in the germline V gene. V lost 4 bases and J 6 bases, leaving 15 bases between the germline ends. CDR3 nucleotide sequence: TGTGCCAGCAGTGGCATCAGGACAGTATCTGAAGCTTTCTTT. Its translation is CASSGIRTVSEAFF.

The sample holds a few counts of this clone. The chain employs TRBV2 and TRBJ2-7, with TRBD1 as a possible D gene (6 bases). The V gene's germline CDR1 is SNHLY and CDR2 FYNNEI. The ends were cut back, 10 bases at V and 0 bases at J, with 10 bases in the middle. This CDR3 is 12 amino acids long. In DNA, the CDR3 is TGTGCCACCAGACAGGTCTCCTACGAGCAGTACTTC. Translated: CATRQVSYEQYF.

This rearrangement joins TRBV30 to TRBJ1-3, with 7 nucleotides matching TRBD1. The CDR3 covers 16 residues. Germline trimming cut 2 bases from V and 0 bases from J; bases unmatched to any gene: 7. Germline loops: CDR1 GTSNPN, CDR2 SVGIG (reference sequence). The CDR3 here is CAWSSKGQFSGNTIYF. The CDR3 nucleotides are TGTGCCTGGAGTTCCAAGGGACAGTTCTCTGGAAACACCATATATTTT.

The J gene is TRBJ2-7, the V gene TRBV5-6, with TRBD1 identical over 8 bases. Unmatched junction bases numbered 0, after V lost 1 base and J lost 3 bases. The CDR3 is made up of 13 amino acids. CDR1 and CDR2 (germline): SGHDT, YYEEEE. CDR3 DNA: TGTGCCAGCAGCTTGACAGGGGGCTACGAGCAGTACTTC. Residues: CASSLTGGYEQYF.

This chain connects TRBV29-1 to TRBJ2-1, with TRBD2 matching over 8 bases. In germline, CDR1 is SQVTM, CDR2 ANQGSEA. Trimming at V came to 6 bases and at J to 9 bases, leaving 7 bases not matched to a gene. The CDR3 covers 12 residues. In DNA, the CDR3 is TGCAGCGTAATAGCGGGATCGGGTGAGCAGTTCTTC. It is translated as CSVIAGSGEQFF.